This is a list of T cell receptor beta chains from one sample in a study of beta chain features in type 1 diabetes. Sequencing used immunoSEQ multiplex PCR; TCRdb keeps in-frame clones, though not all of them. The sample yields about 650,000 clones, around 12% seen once. Sequenced input: naive CD4+ T cells from blood. These receptor sequences come from a man in his thirties or forties with type 1 diabetes. Both conserved end residues are part of each CDR3. D genes are given only for firm matches. Not all rows give a size; the values are once, few, many and, for expanded clones, a class.

few,.,TRBJ1-2,TRBV6-5,TGTGCCAGCAGTTATTCATTGGGAGGCGGATCGTATGGCTACACCTTC,CASSYSLGGGSYGYTF
.,TRBD2,TRBJ2-1,TRBV9,TGTGCCAGCAGCGTACACAGTATAGCGGGGGGCTACAATGAGCAGTTCTTC,CASSVHSIAGGYNEQFF
.,TRBD1,TRBJ1-4,TRBV5-1,TGCGCCAGCAGCTTTTGGCAGGGGGCCGAAAAACTGTTTTTT,CASSFWQGAEKLFF
.,.,TRBJ1-2,TRBV15,TGTGCCACCAGCTGGACAGCTTATGGCTACACCTTC,CATSWTAYGYTF
.,.,TRBJ1-2,TRBV18,TGTGCCAGCTCACCGCGGGACTACCAGGGCTATGGCTACACCTTC,CASSPRDYQGYGYTF
few,TRBD1,TRBJ1-4,TRBV5-6,TGTGCCAGCAGCGGACGGACAGGCCTATGGGAAAAACTGTTTTTT,CASSGRTGLWEKLFF
.,TRBD2,TRBJ2-1,TRBV6-5,TGTGCCAGCAGCTCGACTAGCGGGGGCAATGAGCAGTTCTTC,CASSSTSGGNEQFF
.,.,TRBJ1-3,TRBV5-6,TGTGCCAGCAGCTTGTTACAAGGAAACACCATATATTTT,CASSLLQGNTIYF
.,TRBD1,TRBJ1-5,TRBV6-6,TGTGCCAGCAGTTACCCCGGACAGGCTTATCAGCCCCAGCATTTT,CASSYPGQAYQPQHF
few,.,TRBJ2-5,TRBV10-3,TGTGCCACGGAGGACACGACCCAAGAGACCCAGTACTTC,CATEDTTQETQYF
.,.,TRBJ1-2,TRBV29-1,TGCAGCGTCGGGATAGGTGACTATGGCTACACCTTC,CSVGIGDYGYTF
.,.,TRBJ2-5,TRBV2,TGTGCCAGCAGAATCCTGGACCGGCAAGAGACCCAGTACTTC,CASRILDRQETQYF
few,TRBD1,TRBJ2-4,TRBV27,TGTGCCAGCAGTTCGGACAGGGGTAGAGCCAAAAACATTCAGTACTTC,CASSSDRGRAKNIQYF
.,TRBD1,TRBJ1-5,TRBV10-3,TGTGCCAGCGACCGAGGGGGCGCGTCTAAGTATAGCAATCAGCCCCAGCATTTT,CASDRGGASKYSNQPQHF
few,.,TRBJ1-2,TRBV27,TGTGCCAGCAGTTTCAACGGACACCCTAACTATGGCTACACCTTC,CASSFNGHPNYGYTF
.,.,TRBJ1-5,TRBV28,TGTGCCAGCAGTGATGGGACATCCCCTCAGCCCCAGCATTTT,CASSDGTSPQPQHF